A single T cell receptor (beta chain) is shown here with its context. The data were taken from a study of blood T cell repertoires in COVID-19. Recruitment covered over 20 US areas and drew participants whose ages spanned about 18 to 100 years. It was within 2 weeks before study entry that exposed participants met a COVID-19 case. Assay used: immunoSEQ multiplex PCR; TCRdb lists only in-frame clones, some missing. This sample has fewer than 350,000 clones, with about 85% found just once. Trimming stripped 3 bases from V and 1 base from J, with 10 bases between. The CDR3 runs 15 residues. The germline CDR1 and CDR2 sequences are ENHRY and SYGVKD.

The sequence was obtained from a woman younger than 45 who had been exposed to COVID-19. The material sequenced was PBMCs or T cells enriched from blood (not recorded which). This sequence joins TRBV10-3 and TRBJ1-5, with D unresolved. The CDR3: CAISEGSESNQPQHF. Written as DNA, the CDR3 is TGTGCCATCAGTGAAGGCTCGGAGAGCAATCAGCCCCAGCATTTT.